This TCR beta chain came from a study of T-cell memory formation after mild COVID-19. The germline V and J ends were trimmed by 1 base and 8 bases, with 18 bases remaining between them. Germline CDR1 and CDR2: SGHAT and FQNNGV. The CDR3 has 16 amino acids. This clonotype was observed a handful of times. TCRdb called the 5' RACE reads again in MiXCR, with one record for every CDR3 protein. The sample includes under 600,000 distinct CDR3 sequences, roughly a fifth of them seen just once. The sequence was collected from an adult woman who had mild COVID-19 (a few samples of this study predate the infection). Cell type and time point are not known. Input material: PBMCs or a T cell subset sorted from them (not recorded which). The rearrangement joins TRBV11-2 to TRBJ2-1; unclear D gene. The CDR3 here is CASSLGVGSTRDEQFF. In DNA form, the CDR3 reads TGTGCCAGCAGCTTAGGTGTTGGGTCCACCCGGGATGAGCAGTTCTTC.